These 16 T cell receptor beta chains were all obtained from the same sample, sequenced in a study of cytomegalovirus exposure and HLA in healthy donors. The study ran its PCR with 60 Vbeta and 13 Jbeta primers. This table comes from immunoSEQ multiplex PCR, and its TCRdb copy is limited to in-frame clones, with some not included. The top ten hold just over 2.5% of the sample, which has about 97,000 clones, roughly 85% seen once. The sequencing sample was made of PBMCs. These receptor sequences come from a man aged 35-49 years in good health and CMV-seronegative.

V usage is TRBV6-1 and J usage is TRBJ2-7; D remains unclear. V was clipped by 5 bases and J by 2 bases, with 10 bases between them. Germline lookup yields CDR1 MNHNS and CDR2 SASEGT. The CDR3 sequence is 13 residues long. This CDR3 is CASSSREAYEQYF. The CDR3 DNA reads as TGTGCCAGCAGTTCCCGAGAGGCCTACGAGCAGTACTTC.

The V and J genes are TRBV18 and TRBJ2-7; weak D call: TRBD1 (6 bases). Germline CDR1 KGHSH, CDR2 LQKENI. This CDR3 has 14 residues. V lost 5 bases to trimming and J lost 4 bases, with 15 bases between them. The CDR3 region has the DNA TGTGCCAGCTCATCCCTCCCCCAGGGGTACGAGCAGTACTTC. Its protein product is CASSSLPQGYEQYF.

This chain uses TRBV19 with TRBJ2-2; no clear D gene. Germline V gene data show CDR1 as LNHDA and CDR2 as SQIVND (reference sequence). Trimming shortened V by 6 bases and J by 6 bases, and 11 bases separated the two germline ends. The CDR3 is made up of 13 amino acids. CDR3 coding DNA: TGTGCCAGTAGCTTACAGCAGGCCGGGGAGCTGTTTTTT. Protein sequence: CASSLQQAGELFF.

This chain links TRBV6-5 with TRBJ2-7, with TRBD2 identical over 8 bases. The CDR3 contains 15 residues. Trimming cost V 5 bases and J 2 bases; bases outside gene matches: 8. Looked up from germline, CDR1 is MNHEY and CDR2 is SVGAGI. This chain's CDR3 is CASSTQRGHTYEQYF. CDR3 nucleotides: TGTGCCAGCAGTACCCAGCGGGGGCATACCTACGAGCAGTACTTC.

The rearrangement joins TRBV10-3 to TRBJ1-2, with 7 bases lining up with TRBD1. There are 14 residues in the CDR3. V was pared by 0 bases and J by 4 bases, with 2 bases of the junction left unmatched. The V gene's germline CDR1 is ENHRY and CDR2 SYGVKD. CDR3 DNA sequence: TGTGCCATCAGTGAGTCGGGGGACAGCTATGGCTACACCTTC. This translates into CAISESGDSYGYTF.

The chain employs TRBV5-6 and TRBJ1-4; 7 bases line up with TRBD1. In germline, CDR1 is SGHDT, CDR2 YYEEEE. The CDR3 is 16 residues long. Germline trimming cut 5 bases from V and 0 bases from J; bases unmatched to any gene: 7. CDR3 in amino acids: CASSSGTVATNEKLFF. DNA for the CDR3: TGTGCCAGCAGTTCGGGGACAGTTGCAACTAATGAAAAACTGTTTTTT.

The chain has TRBV18 and TRBJ2-5; TRBD2 matches at 8 bases. Germline loops: CDR1 KGHSH, CDR2 LQKENI. V was clipped by 3 bases and J by 5 bases; unmatched bases: 5. This CDR3 is 14 amino acids long. CDR3 in DNA: TGTGCCAGCTCACCCGGGAGGGGTGCGGAGACCCAGTACTTC. Translation gives CASSPGRGAETQYF.

For the CDR3, the DNA is TGTGCCAGCAGCTTACAGGGAGAAGCTTTCTTT. Translation gives CASSLQGEAFF. This sequence joins TRBV7-8 and TRBJ1-1; TRBD1 might be the D (5 bases). Per the germline V gene, CDR1 is SGHVS and CDR2 is FQNEAQ. CDR3 length: 11 residues. Trimming took off 2 bases at V and 8 bases at J, with 6 bases between the two ends.

The rearrangement links TRBV19 to TRBJ2-7, with 7 nucleotides matching TRBD1. The V segment lost 1 base and the J segment 1 base; nucleotides outside the gene matches: 4. Germline values: CDR1 LNHDA, CDR2 SQIVND (reference sequence). The CDR3 is made up of 15 amino acids. CDR3 protein: CASSIGRTGSYEQYF. The CDR3 DNA follows: TGTGCCAGTAGTATAGGACGGACAGGTTCCTACGAGCAGTACTTC.

A single count supports this clone. CDR3 sequence (DNA): TGTGCCAGCAGCGGGGGGTTTTTCTACGAGCAGTACTTC. It is translated as CASSGGFFYEQYF. The chain recombines TRBV14 with TRBJ2-7, with D possibly matching TRBD2 (6 bases). V was trimmed by 5 bases and J by 3 bases, leaving 11 bases between them. The CDR3 length is 13 residues. The V gene's germline CDR1 is SGHDN and CDR2 FVKESK.

The chain couples TRBV6-5 to TRBJ2-5; the match to TRBD1 covers 9 bases. V dropped 6 bases and J dropped 5; count of bases not matched to a gene: 10. Germline V lookup: CDR1 MNHEY, CDR2 SVGAGI. CDR3 length: 15 residues. DNA of the CDR3: TGTGCCAGCAGCCAGGGACAGGGTAATTTCGAGACCCAGTACTTC. Translating gives CASSQGQGNFETQYF.

This sequence joins TRBV5-1 and TRBJ2-2; D gene ambiguous. The germline CDR1 and CDR2 sequences are SGHRS and YFSETQ. The CDR3 is 16 residues long. The V end was cut by 3 bases, the J end by 3 bases, with 15 bases between. CDR3 amino acids: CASSYPTERDTGELFF. In DNA, the CDR3 is TGCGCCAGCAGCTACCCGACCGAGCGAGACACCGGGGAGCTGTTTTTT.

The sample holds one count of this clone. The J gene is TRBJ1-6, the V gene TRBV10-1; no clear D. V lost 3 bases to trimming and J lost 5 bases, with 26 bases between them. In germline, CDR1 is WNHNN, CDR2 SYGVQD (reference sequence). The CDR3 spans 20 residues. DNA for the CDR3: TGCGCCAGCAGTGACTTTCTGCAGGCACCACAGACCCCAAATAATTCACCCCTCCACTTT. Amino acid sequence: CASSDFLQAPQTPNNSPLHF.

The rearrangement links TRBV6-1 to TRBJ1-4; a possible D gene is TRBD1 (6 bases). Germline loops: CDR1 MNHNS, CDR2 SASEGT. V gave up 3 bases and J gave up 8 bases, with 13 bases separating them. This CDR3 is built from 14 residues. This chain's CDR3 is CASSDRGGGEKLFF. The CDR3 DNA is TGTGCCAGCAGTGACAGGGGCGGAGGAGAAAAACTGTTTTTT.

The V and J genes are TRBV7-2 and TRBJ2-3; perhaps TRBD2 as D (5 bases). The germline CDR1 and CDR2 sequences are SGHTA and FQGNSA. Trimming stripped 1 base from V and 4 bases from J, with 6 bases between. This CDR3 comprises 13 residues. In DNA, the CDR3 is TGTGCCAGCAGCTTAGGAGGGCCAGATACGCAGTATTTT. This codes for CASSLGGPDTQYF.

The chain links TRBV19 to TRBJ1-1; D ambiguous. Germline V gives CDR1 LNHDA, CDR2 SQIVND (reference sequence). V lost 2 bases to trimming and J lost 1 base, with 5 bases between them. The CDR3 loop spans 13 amino acids. For the CDR3, the DNA is TGTGCCAGTAGTATATCAGAGAACACTGAAGCTTTCTTT. Translating gives CASSISENTEAFF. Full variable domain (missing parts from reference TRBV19 and TRBJ1-1): DGGITQSPKYLFRKEGQNVTLSCEQNLNHDAMYWYRQDPGQGLRLIYYSQIVNDFQKGDIAEGYSVSREKKESFPLTVTSAQKNPTAFYLCASSISENTEAFFGQGTRLTVV.